Listed here are 6 T cell receptor beta chains from one sample, sequenced in a study of blood T cell repertoires in COVID-19. Libraries were prepared by immunoSEQ multiplex PCR; TCRdb keeps only in-frame clonotypes and omits some of them. The sample lists around 130,000 clones; almost 85% were seen once. The sequenced material came from peripheral blood. These receptor sequences come from a human donor in a cohort sampled during active COVID-19.

The V and J genes are TRBV15 and TRBJ2-3; TRBD2 matches at 9 bases. Germline assignment: CDR1 LNHNV and CDR2 YYDKDF (reference sequence). With 4 bases clipped from V and 2 bases from J, the junction kept 1 base outside the gene matches. The CDR3 extends over 14 amino acids. The CDR3, as DNA: TGTGCCACCAGCATAGCGGGGGACACAGATACGCAGTATTTT. Translating gives CATSIAGDTDTQYF.

The V and J genes are TRBV13 and TRBJ2-2, with 7 bases aligning to TRBD1. V lost 5 bases to trimming and J lost 3 bases; unmatched junction nucleotides: 9. The germline V gene has CDR1 PRHDT and CDR2 FYEKMQ (reference sequence). This CDR3 spans 16 amino acids. The CDR3 nucleotides read TGTGCCAGCAGCATCAACAGGGGCCGGGACACCGGGGAGCTGTTTTTT. Amino acids: CASSINRGRDTGELFF.

In this sample, this clone turned up a few times. This chain links TRBV7-6 with TRBJ2-7, with 13 bases lining up with TRBD2. CDR3 length equals 15 residues. CDR1 is SGHVS and CDR2 is FNYEAQ in the germline V gene. Germline trimming cut 5 bases from V and 4 bases from J; bases unmatched to any gene: 5. The CDR3 protein is CASSLRTSGGYEQYF. The CDR3, as DNA: TGTGCCAGCAGCCTCAGGACTAGCGGGGGTTACGAGCAGTACTTC.

This sequence joins TRBV7-9 and TRBJ2-3; 9 positions match TRBD1. The CDR3 runs 16 residues. With V trimmed by 10 bases and J by 0 bases, 11 bases remained unmatched. Germline V gives CDR1 SEHNR, CDR2 FQNEAQ (reference sequence). The CDR3 spells CATMLRTGASTDTQYF. CDR3 coding DNA: TGTGCCACCATGTTAAGGACAGGGGCTAGCACAGATACGCAGTATTTT. The complete variable domain, with remaining parts taken from reference TRBV7-9 and TRBJ2-3, reads DTGVSQNPRHKITKRGQNVTFRCDPISEHNRLYWYRQTLGQGPEFLTYFQNEAQLEKSRLLSDRFSAERPKGSFSTLEIQRTEQGDSAMYLCATMLRTGASTDTQYFGPGTRLTVL.

The V and J genes are TRBV5-6 and TRBJ2-4, with D unclear. V shed 1 base and J shed 0 bases, with 11 bases lying between them. The length of the CDR3 is 16 residues. From germline, CDR1 is SGHDT and CDR2 YYEEEE. CDR3 DNA sequence: TGTGCCAGCAGCTTGTACGGTGATCTAGCCAAAAACATTCAGTACTTC. Protein sequence: CASSLYGDLAKNIQYF.

The chain uses TRBV19 and TRBJ1-4, with 10 positions matching TRBD1. The germline V gene has CDR1 LNHDA and CDR2 SQIVND (reference sequence). V dropped 3 bases and J dropped 8; count of bases not matched to a gene: 6. CDR3 size: 15 residues. CDR3 sequence: CASSIRDRGREKLFF. Written as DNA, the CDR3 is TGTGCCAGTAGTATCCGGGACAGGGGTCGGGAAAAACTGTTTTTT.